This T cell receptor (beta chain) is from a study of blood T cells in healthy people across ages. Through a sample-barcoded 5' primer and a J-beta primer mix, a second PCR was run for about 6 to 11 cycles. Each CDR3 protein is one row after TCRdb ran MiXCR on the 5' RACE reads. The profile covers over 1,500,000 distinct CDR3 sequences, with about two fifths appearing a single time and 23% taken by the ten largest. This clonotype was observed a few times. Its target is unknown. The V gene's germline CDR1 is ENHRY and CDR2 SYGVKD. V lost 7 bases to trimming and J lost 10 bases, with 16 bases between them. CDR3 size: 12 residues. Study results and caveats: Per million T cells, the diversity of TCR beta decreased roughly linearly as age advanced.

The sequenced sample consisted of blood. The chain employs TRBV10-3 and TRBJ1-1; D perhaps matches TRBD1 (5 bases). The source is a human donor in good health. In DNA form, the CDR3 reads TGTGCCATCACCGAGGTAGGGGTAGGAGCTTTCTTT. Translating it yields CAITEVGVGAFF.